One and the same sample provided the 20 T cell receptor beta chains below, sequenced in a study of control samples from healthy donors and cancer patients. Some clones are missing from TCRdb's copy, which holds only in-frame ones; the method was immunoSEQ multiplex PCR. Among approximately 80,000 clones listed, 91% were seen once. The sequenced sample consisted of blood. Every receptor here comes from a man aged 25-40 years in good health.

The chain links TRBV28 to TRBJ1-1; no clear D gene. The CDR3 has 15 residues. The germline CDR1 and CDR2 sequences are MDHEN and SYDVKM. V was pared by 8 bases and J by 0 bases, with 16 bases between. The CDR3 sequence: CASFSWDRMNTEAFF. DNA for the CDR3: TGTGCCAGCTTCTCTTGGGATCGCATGAACACTGAAGCTTTCTTT.

The chain uses TRBV9 and TRBJ2-1, with TRBD1 matching over 7 bases. The germline gives CDR1 SGDLS, CDR2 YYNGEE. The length of the CDR3 is 15 residues. Unmatched junction bases numbered 7, after V lost 0 bases and J lost 7 bases. The CDR3 protein is CASSVEGGEMNEQFF. The CDR3 DNA follows: TGTGCCAGCAGCGTAGAAGGGGGCGAGATGAATGAGCAGTTCTTC.

The rearrangement joins TRBV28 to TRBJ1-2; weak D call: TRBD1 (5 bases). This CDR3 has 14 residues. Trimming left V 3 bases short and J 4 bases short, with 12 bases between. From germline, CDR1 is MDHEN and CDR2 SYDVKM. The CDR3 DNA is TGTGCCAGCAGTTTTACCAGGGCGGGCTATGGCTACACCTTC. Its translation is CASSFTRAGYGYTF.

V gene TRBV3-1 (or the pseudogene TRBV3-2) combines with J gene TRBJ1-4, with 9 positions matching TRBD1. CDR3 length equals 12 residues. With 6 bases clipped from V and 7 bases from J, the junction kept 0 bases outside the gene matches. Germline V gene data show CDR1 as LGHDT and CDR2 as YNNKEL (reference sequence). DNA for the CDR3: TGTGCCAGCAGGGACAGGGGTGAAAAACTGTTTTTT. This gives the protein CASRDRGEKLFF.

V is TRBV2 and J is TRBJ2-2; 10 nucleotides match TRBD1. The CDR3 is 19 amino acids. Germline assignment: CDR1 SNHLY and CDR2 FYNNEI. V dropped 7 bases and J dropped 5; count of bases not matched to a gene: 19. CDR3 protein: CASTLPGTGDVRRTGELFF. The CDR3 DNA follows: TGTGCCAGCACCCTCCCCGGGACAGGGGACGTTAGACGGACCGGGGAGCTGTTTTTT.

The chain combines TRBV7-9 with TRBJ2-5, with a tentative D call TRBD2 (6 bases). The germline V gene has CDR1 SEHNR and CDR2 FQNEAQ (reference sequence). V was shortened by 2 bases and J by 5 bases, with 9 bases between the two germline ends. This CDR3 spans 13 amino acids. The DNA of the CDR3 is TGTGCCAGCAGCTTATCTGGGGGGGAGACCCAGTACTTC. Translating gives CASSLSGGETQYF. Full variable domain (remainder filled in from reference TRBV7-9 and TRBJ2-5): DTGVSQNPRHKITKRGQNVTFRCDPISEHNRLYWYRQTLGQGPEFLTYFQNEAQLEKSRLLSDRFSAERPKGSFSTLEIQRTEQGDSAMYLCASSLSGGETQYFGPGTRLLVL.

V and J are TRBV6-5 and TRBJ2-4, with D hard to call. Germline CDR1 and CDR2: MNHEY and SVGAGI. The V end lost 4 bases, the J end lost 0 bases, and 10 bases lay between the germline ends. The CDR3 is 15 amino acids. Here the CDR3 reads CASSLTTLAKNIQYF. CDR3 DNA: TGTGCCAGCAGTTTAACCACCTTAGCCAAAAACATTCAGTACTTC.

The gene calls are TRBV19 and TRBJ1-5; perhaps TRBD1 as D (6 bases). The CDR3 covers 15 residues. V lost 7 bases, J lost 5 bases, and 18 bases lay in between. Germline V lookup: CDR1 LNHDA, CDR2 SQIVND (reference sequence). The CDR3 spells CASTIGGRVHQPQHF. The DNA of the CDR3 is TGTGCCAGTACCATAGGGGGGAGGGTTCATCAGCCCCAGCATTTT.

J is TRBJ2-6 and V is TRBV5-1, with D unresolved. The V end was cut by 0 bases, the J end by 4 bases, with 8 bases between. Germline V gene lookup returns CDR1 SGHRS and CDR2 YFSETQ. The CDR3 sequence is 15 residues long. CDR3 DNA: TGCGCCAGCAGCTTGGGACAATCCGGGGCCAACGTCCTGACTTTC. It specifies CASSLGQSGANVLTF.

The V gene is TRBV5-1, the J gene TRBJ1-5, with D perhaps matching TRBD1 (5 bases). This CDR3 has 16 residues. V was clipped by 0 bases and J by 5 bases, with 15 bases between them. CDR1 SGHRS and CDR2 YFSETQ come from the germline V gene. CDR3 coding DNA: TGCGCCAGCAGCTTGGAGGGCAGGGTGGGAGATCAGCCCCAGCATTTT. This encodes CASSLEGRVGDQPQHF.

This clone was recorded once. The chain couples TRBV19 to TRBJ2-6, with D possibly matching TRBD2 (5 bases). V was shortened by 5 bases and J by 0 bases, with 8 bases between the two germline ends. The V gene's germline CDR1 is LNHDA and CDR2 SQIVND (reference sequence). The CDR3 has 15 amino acids. The CDR3 spells CASSGGYSGANVLTF. The CDR3, as DNA: TGTGCCAGTAGTGGAGGCTACTCTGGGGCCAACGTCCTGACTTTC.

This clone has only a few counts. V usage is TRBV19 and J usage is TRBJ2-2, with D perhaps TRBD1 (6 bases). CDR3 length: 13 amino acids. V was shortened by 8 bases and J by 4 bases, with 11 bases between the two germline ends. From germline, CDR1 is LNHDA and CDR2 SQIVND (reference sequence). Here the CDR3 reads CASGGKTTGELFF. CDR3 DNA: TGTGCCAGTGGGGGCAAGACCACCGGGGAGCTGTTTTTT.

The chain couples TRBV7-9 to TRBJ2-7; D not resolved. From germline, CDR1 is SEHNR and CDR2 FQNEAQ (reference sequence). Trimming stripped 5 bases from V and 0 bases from J, with 20 bases between. This CDR3 spans 17 amino acids. In DNA form, the CDR3 reads TGTGCCAGCAGCGAAGACCCGCGGTGGCCCAGCTCCTACGAGCAGTACTTC. Protein: CASSEDPRWPSSYEQYF.

The J gene is TRBJ1-5, the V gene TRBV4-2, with 10 bases matching TRBD1. V shed 3 bases, J shed 0 bases, and the junction held 14 bases outside the gene matches. The CDR3 contains 20 residues. Germline V gene sequence: CDR1 LGHNA, CDR2 YNFKEQ. The CDR3 DNA is TGTGCCAGCAGCCAGGGGACAGGGGACGGGGAACTATATAGCAATCAGCCCCAGCATTTT. Its protein is CASSQGTGDGELYSNQPQHF.

The chain has TRBV19 and TRBJ2-2, with 9 nucleotides matching TRBD1. CDR1 is LNHDA and CDR2 is SQIVND in the germline V gene (reference sequence). J gave up 5 bases and V 5 bases, and 6 bases lay outside the gene matches. The CDR3 has 15 amino acids. The CDR3 DNA follows: TGTGCCAGTAGTGCGGGACAGGGAGTGACCGGGGAGCTGTTTTTT. It is translated as CASSAGQGVTGELFF.

The V gene is TRBV2, the J gene TRBJ2-7; D remains ambiguous. V lost 6 bases to trimming and J lost 2 bases, with 11 bases between them. CDR1 SNHLY and CDR2 FYNNEI come from the germline V gene. The CDR3 consists of 13 residues. CDR3 sequence reads: CASRGAGPYEQYF. DNA of the CDR3: TGTGCCAGCAGGGGTGCAGGCCCCTACGAGCAGTACTTC.

This rearrangement joins TRBV27 to TRBJ1-6; D is unresolved. The CDR3 is 15 residues long. Germline V CDR1 and CDR2: MNHEY, SMNVEV (reference sequence). V gave up 7 bases and J gave up 6 bases, with 16 bases separating them. CDR3 DNA sequence: TGTGCCAGCACTTCCGGAGCCCTCATTAATTCACCCCTCCACTTT. Residues: CASTSGALINSPLHF.

This clone has only one observation. The chain carries TRBV7-6 and TRBJ2-7; TRBD2 aligns across 13 bases. Per germline, CDR1 SGHVS and CDR2 FNYEAQ. The junction had 8 bases not matched to a gene; V was cut back by 2 bases and J by 1 base. The CDR3 loop spans 18 amino acids. CDR3: CASSLSGLAGTASYEQYF. CDR3 in DNA: TGTGCCAGCAGCTTATCGGGACTAGCGGGAACGGCTTCCTACGAGCAGTACTTC.

The CDR3 coding sequence is TGTGCCAGCAGCTTAGGCAGGGATAGGAATGAGCAGTTCTTC. Residues: CASSLGRDRNEQFF. V gene TRBV13 combines with J gene TRBJ2-1; possible D gene TRBD1, 5 bases. Trimming shortened V by 0 bases and J by 7 bases, and 10 bases separated the two germline ends. The CDR3 is 14 residues long. CDR1 is PRHDT and CDR2 is FYEKMQ in the germline V gene (reference sequence).

The chain has TRBV5-6 and TRBJ2-5; tentative D call: TRBD2 (5 bases). The CDR3 consists of 15 residues. Per germline, CDR1 SGHDT and CDR2 YYEEEE. The V end lost 3 bases, the J end lost 2 bases, and 14 bases lay between the germline ends. CDR3 sequence reads: CASSSPQLGQETQYF. The CDR3 bases are TGTGCCAGCAGCTCTCCCCAACTAGGACAAGAGACCCAGTACTTC.